This entry features one T cell receptor beta chain sequence. The data derive from a study of blood T cell repertoires in COVID-19. Study overall: Samples taken during acute and convalescent COVID-19 were collected in the United States, Italy and Spain.

Produced via immunoSEQ multiplex PCR; TCRdb's table is partial and in-frame only. The sample comprises 65,000 to 75,000 clones, approximately 80% of which are singletons, and roughly 41% rests with the top ten. The TCR comes from an older man with acute or convalescent COVID-19. Sequencing was done on a sample of peripheral blood.

The CDR3 DNA follows: TGTGCCAGAAGAAACCCGGGGGGGGGACTCGGGAACACTGAAGCTTTCTTT. The encoded protein is CARRNPGGGLGNTEAFF. This chain joins TRBV19 and TRBJ1-1, with D perhaps matching TRBD1 (5 bases). This CDR3 has 17 residues. The germline gives CDR1 LNHDA, CDR2 SQIVND (reference sequence). With 9 bases removed from V and 1 base from J, the gap between germline ends came to 24 bases. The variable domain in full, completed from reference TRBV19 and TRBJ1-1, reads DGGITQSPKYLFRKEGQNVTLSCEQNLNHDAMYWYRQDPGQGLRLIYYSQIVNDFQKGDIAEGYSVSREKKESFPLTVTSAQKNPTAFYLCARRNPGGGLGNTEAFFGQGTRLTVV.